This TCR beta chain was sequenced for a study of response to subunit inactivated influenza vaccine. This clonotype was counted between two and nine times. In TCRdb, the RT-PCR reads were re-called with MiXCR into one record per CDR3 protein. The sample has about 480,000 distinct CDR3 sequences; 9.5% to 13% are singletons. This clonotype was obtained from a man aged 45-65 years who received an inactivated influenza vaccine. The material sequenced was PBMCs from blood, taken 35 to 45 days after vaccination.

CDR3 sequence reads: CASSLGPSFRLYEQYF. The CDR3 DNA reads as TGTGCCAGCAGCTTAGGCCCTAGCTTTCGTCTCTACGAGCAGTACTTC. The chain uses TRBV11-2 and TRBJ2-7; D may be TRBD2 (5 bases). This CDR3 comprises 16 residues. V was clipped by 1 base and J by 3 bases, with 16 bases between them. The germline CDR1 and CDR2 sequences are SGHAT and FQNNGV.